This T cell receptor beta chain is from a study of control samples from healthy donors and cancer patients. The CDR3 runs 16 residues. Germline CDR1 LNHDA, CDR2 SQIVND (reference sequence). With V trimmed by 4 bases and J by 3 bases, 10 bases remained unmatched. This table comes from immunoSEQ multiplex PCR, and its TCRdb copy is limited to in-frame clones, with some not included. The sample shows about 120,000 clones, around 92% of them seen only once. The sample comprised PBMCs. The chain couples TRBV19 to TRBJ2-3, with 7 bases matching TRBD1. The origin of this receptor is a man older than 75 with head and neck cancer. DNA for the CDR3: TGTGCCAGTAGTACGGACCACAGGGGACGGACAGATACGCAGTATTTT. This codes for CASSTDHRGRTDTQYF.